The 16 T cell receptor beta chains listed next were all sequenced from one sample in a study of blood T cell repertoires in COVID-19. Sequencing was performed with immunoSEQ multiplex PCR; in TCRdb, only in-frame clones are kept and a portion is missing. The repertoire includes 120,000 to 150,000 clones, 65% to 85% of them detected once, and more than 5% sits in the top ten. The sample taken for sequencing was PBMCs or T cells enriched from blood (not recorded which). The receptor set was obtained from a woman between 45 and 60 years old who had been exposed to COVID-19.

The rearrangement joins TRBV6-5 to TRBJ1-2, with 9 nucleotides matching TRBD1. The J segment lost 2 bases and the V segment lost 1 base, leaving 2 bases of the junction unmatched. The CDR3 is made up of 15 amino acids. The germline gives CDR1 MNHEY, CDR2 SVGAGI. CDR3 DNA: TGTGCCAGCAGTTACTTCGGGACAGGGAACTATGGCTACACCTTC. Translating it yields CASSYFGTGNYGYTF.

The chain is built from TRBV7-9 and TRBJ2-5, with D tentatively TRBD2 (6 bases). V lost 1 base and J lost 4, with 16 bases in between. The germline CDR1 and CDR2 sequences are SEHNR and FQNEAQ (reference sequence). The CDR3 is 16 amino acids. CDR3 loop: CASSLDYSGARETQYF. The CDR3 region has the DNA TGTGCCAGCAGCTTAGACTACTCGGGAGCCCGAGAGACCCAGTACTTC.

The gene calls are TRBV19 and TRBJ2-7, with D possibly being TRBD1 (5 bases). CDR1 is LNHDA and CDR2 is SQIVND in the germline V gene (reference sequence). This CDR3 contains 14 residues. The V and J ends lost 3 bases and 1 base respectively, with 10 bases between them. The CDR3 DNA is TGTGCCAGTAGTATCGGTTCAGGGTCCTACGAGCAGTACTTC. Translation gives CASSIGSGSYEQYF. Filled out from reference TRBV19 and TRBJ2-7, the complete variable domain reads DGGITQSPKYLFRKEGQNVTLSCEQNLNHDAMYWYRQDPGQGLRLIYYSQIVNDFQKGDIAEGYSVSREKKESFPLTVTSAQKNPTAFYLCASSIGSGSYEQYFGPGTRLTVT.

As regards this clone: The conserved phenylalanine or tryptophan is not found at the CDR3 terminus, so this likely reflects a read error. It is unclear where the CDR3 begins or ends on the DNA, so no DNA is shown, and the CDR3 is as TCRdb lists it. The chain couples TRBV6-1 to TRBJ1-5; the table's D call TRBD1 went unverified against the DNA. The CDR3 totals 10 residues, both ends included. Germline V gene lookup returns CDR1 MNHNS and CDR2 SASEGT. This CDR3 reads CASSEDRPPG.

The V and J genes are TRBV6-2 or TRBV6-3 and TRBJ1-1, with D possibly being TRBD1 (6 bases). CDR1 and CDR2 (germline): MNHEY, SVGEGT. V lost 0 bases, J lost 3 bases, and 11 bases lay in between. The CDR3 runs 15 residues. For the CDR3, the DNA is TGTGCCAGCAGTTACTCGAGGGGGGGAGACACTGAAGCTTTCTTT. It yields the protein CASSYSRGGDTEAFF.

The CDR3 is CASSVAGTSGNYEQYF. DNA for the CDR3: TGTGCCAGCAGCGTAGCAGGGACTAGCGGGAACTACGAGCAGTACTTC. The chain is built from TRBV9 and TRBJ2-7, with TRBD2 identical over 13 bases. Germline assignment: CDR1 SGDLS and CDR2 YYNGEE. The CDR3 consists of 16 residues. The ends lost 0 bases at V and 3 bases at J; junction bases unmatched: 3.

V usage is TRBV19 and J usage is TRBJ1-4; D is undetermined. Germline assignment: CDR1 LNHDA and CDR2 SQIVND (reference sequence). Between the trimmed V and J ends, which lost 3 bases and 5 bases, there was a span of 4 bases. The CDR3 extends over 12 amino acids. CDR3 nucleotide sequence: TGTGCCAGTAGTATCCTGAATGAAAAACTGTTTTTT. The encoded protein is CASSILNEKLFF.

The chain combines TRBV15 with TRBJ1-5, with TRBD1 matching over 7 bases. The V segment lost 9 bases and the J segment 1 base; nucleotides outside the gene matches: 9. From germline, CDR1 is LNHNV and CDR2 YYDKDF (reference sequence). The CDR3 consists of 15 residues. CDR3 nucleotide sequence: TGTGCCACTGCTAGAGGGGGCATCAGCAATCAGCCCCAGCATTTT. This encodes CATARGGISNQPQHF.

This chain links TRBV29-1 with TRBJ2-1, with 8 nucleotides matching TRBD2. The ends lost 7 bases at V and 5 bases at J; junction bases unmatched: 10. Per the germline V gene, CDR1 is SQVTM and CDR2 is ANQGSEA. The CDR3 has 14 residues. The CDR3 region is CSAGRGGRHNEQFF. The CDR3 DNA reads as TGCAGCGCCGGCCGGGGCGGGAGGCACAATGAGCAGTTCTTC.

V is TRBV4-3 and J is TRBJ2-7, with 12 bases that match TRBD1. Germline CDR1 and CDR2: LGHNA and YSLEER. Unmatched junction bases numbered 4, after V lost 3 bases and J lost 7 bases. This CDR3 region has 14 residues. The CDR3 loop is CASSQGTGGGEQYF. The CDR3 bases are TGCGCCAGCAGCCAGGGGACAGGGGGCGGGGAGCAGTACTTC.

CDR3 in DNA: TGCGCCAGCGGTACGGGAACTCCGGGCTACACCTTC. This encodes CASGTGTPGYTF. This chain uses TRBV5-1 with TRBJ1-2; D is unresolved. CDR3 length: 12 amino acids. CDR1 SGHRS and CDR2 YFSETQ come from the germline V gene. V was pared by 7 bases and J by 8 bases, with 15 bases between.

The genes are TRBV11-2 and TRBJ2-3; D is uncertain. V was cut by 5 bases and J by 1 base, with 16 bases left in between. The CDR3 loop spans 16 amino acids. The germline gives CDR1 SGHAT, CDR2 FQNNGV. The DNA of the CDR3 is TGTGCCAGCAGCCTCAGACATGACCCTCGCACAGATACGCAGTATTTT. Its translation: CASSLRHDPRTDTQYF. Supplemented by reference TRBV11-2 and TRBJ2-3, the full variable domain reads EAGVAQSPRYKIIEKRQSVAFWCNPISGHATLYWYQQILGQGPKLLIQFQNNGVVDDSQLPKDRFSAERLKGVDSTLKIQPAKLEDSAVYLCASSLRHDPRTDTQYFGPGTRLTVL.

The V and J genes are TRBV29-1 and TRBJ2-5; TRBD1 agrees at 7 bases. Germline V gene lookup returns CDR1 SQVTM and CDR2 ANQGSEA. This CDR3 has 12 residues. V dropped 8 bases and J dropped 4; count of bases not matched to a gene: 7. CDR3 coding DNA: TGCAGCTCAGCGACAGGGCCAGAGACCCAGTACTTC. Translating gives CSSATGPETQYF.

This rearrangement joins TRBV19 to TRBJ1-4; maybe TRBD1 (6 bases). V lost 3 bases and J 2 bases, leaving 13 bases between the germline ends. The CDR3 length is 16 residues. The germline gives CDR1 LNHDA, CDR2 SQIVND (reference sequence). CDR3 region: CASSILNTGTNEKLFF. The CDR3 DNA follows: TGTGCCAGTAGTATCCTCAACACAGGGACTAATGAAAAACTGTTTTTT.

The chain carries TRBV18 and TRBJ2-1; 9 positions agree with TRBD1. This CDR3 comprises 16 residues. Per the germline V gene, CDR1 is KGHSH and CDR2 is LQKENI. The ends lost 3 bases at V and 8 bases at J; junction bases unmatched: 11. CDR3 DNA sequence: TGTGCCAGCTCACCTCTGCCGAGACAGGGGGGATATGAGCAGTTCTTC. Its translation is CASSPLPRQGGYEQFF.

The chain employs TRBV5-3 and TRBJ1-5, with D possibly being TRBD1 (6 bases). TRBV5-3 is an open reading frame whose function is uncertain. This CDR3 spans 18 amino acids. V shed 2 bases and J shed 3 bases, with 21 bases lying between them. The CDR3: CARSFIQGSPYNNQPQHF. The CDR3 DNA is TGTGCCAGAAGCTTTATCCAGGGGAGTCCTTATAACAATCAGCCCCAGCATTTT.